This T cell receptor beta chain was found in a study of T cells in localized non-small cell lung cancer. The study's findings and limits: Of the tissues analyzed, uninvolved adjacent lung showed maximal T cell clonality, greater than tumor. Greater T cell density in blood accompanied longer overall survival. Investigators sequenced only a single tumor region, leaving heterogeneity possible.

Germline V gene sequence: CDR1 SQVTM, CDR2 ANQGSEA. Trimming removed 2 bases at V and 2 bases at J, with 16 bases between. The CDR3 runs 15 residues. Measured with immunoSEQ multiplex PCR; TCRdb has only the in-frame clones, and not every one. The sample carries approximately 70,000 clones, 85% to 90% recorded once. Remarks on this clone: The target antigen is unknown.

Sequences were derived from peripheral blood, sampled before any cancer treatment. The chain links TRBV29-1 to TRBJ2-7; D gene unclear. The sequence was obtained from a male donor older than 55 with stage III squamous cell lung carcinoma. The CDR3, as DNA: TGCAGCGTTGAACCTTGGACGGTCGAACCCTACGAGCAGTACTTC. Its translation is CSVEPWTVEPYEQYF.